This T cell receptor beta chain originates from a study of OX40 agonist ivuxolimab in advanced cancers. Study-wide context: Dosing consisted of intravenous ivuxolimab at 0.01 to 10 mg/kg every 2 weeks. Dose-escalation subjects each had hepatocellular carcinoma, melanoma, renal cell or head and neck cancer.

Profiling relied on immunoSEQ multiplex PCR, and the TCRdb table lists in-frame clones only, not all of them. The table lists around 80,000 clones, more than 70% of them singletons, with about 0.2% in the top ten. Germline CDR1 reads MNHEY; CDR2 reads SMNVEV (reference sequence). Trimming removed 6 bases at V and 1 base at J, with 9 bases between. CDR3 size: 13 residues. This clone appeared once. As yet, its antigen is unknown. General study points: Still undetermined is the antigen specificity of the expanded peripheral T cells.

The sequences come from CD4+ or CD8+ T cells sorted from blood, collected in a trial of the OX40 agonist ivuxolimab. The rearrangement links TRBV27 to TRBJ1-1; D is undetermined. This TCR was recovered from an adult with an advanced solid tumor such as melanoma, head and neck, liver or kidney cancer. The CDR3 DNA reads TGTGCCAGCAGGTTTGCCGGGAACACTGAAGCTTTCTTT. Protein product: CASRFAGNTEAFF.